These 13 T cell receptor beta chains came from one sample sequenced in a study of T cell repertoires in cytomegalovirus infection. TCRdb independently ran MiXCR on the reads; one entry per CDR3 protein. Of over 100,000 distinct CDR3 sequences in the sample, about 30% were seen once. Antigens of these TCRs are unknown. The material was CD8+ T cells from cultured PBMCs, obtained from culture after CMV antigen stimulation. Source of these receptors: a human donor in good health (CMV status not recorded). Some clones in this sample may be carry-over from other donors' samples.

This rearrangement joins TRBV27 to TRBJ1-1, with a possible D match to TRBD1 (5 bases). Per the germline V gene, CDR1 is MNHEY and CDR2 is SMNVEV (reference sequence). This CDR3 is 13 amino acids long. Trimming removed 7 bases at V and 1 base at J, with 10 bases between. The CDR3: CASTWGWNTEAFF. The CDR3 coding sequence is TGTGCCAGCACCTGGGGGTGGAACACTGAAGCTTTCTTT.

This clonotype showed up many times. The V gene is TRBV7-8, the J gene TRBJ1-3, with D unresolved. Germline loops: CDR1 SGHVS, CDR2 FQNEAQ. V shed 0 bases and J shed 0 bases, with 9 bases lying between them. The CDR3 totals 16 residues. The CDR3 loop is CASSLAPVSSGNTIYF. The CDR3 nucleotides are TGTGCCAGCAGCTTAGCACCGGTTAGCTCTGGAAACACCATATATTTT.

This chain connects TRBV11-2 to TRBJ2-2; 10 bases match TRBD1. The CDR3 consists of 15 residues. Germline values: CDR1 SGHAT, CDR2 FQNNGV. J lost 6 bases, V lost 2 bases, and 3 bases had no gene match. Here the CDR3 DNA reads TGTGCCAGCAGCTTATCGGACAGGGGGGCCGGGGAGCTGTTTTTT. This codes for CASSLSDRGAGELFF.

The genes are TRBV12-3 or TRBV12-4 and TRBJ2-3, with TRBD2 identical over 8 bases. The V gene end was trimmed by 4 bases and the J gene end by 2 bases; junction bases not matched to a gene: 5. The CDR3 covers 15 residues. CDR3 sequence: CASSYALAVTDTQYF. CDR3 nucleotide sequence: TGTGCCAGCAGTTACGCACTAGCGGTCACAGATACGCAGTATTTT.

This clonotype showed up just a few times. The CDR3 bases are TGTGCCAGCAGCTTGGTACAGGGGGCCCAATGGGCCCAGCATTTT. Protein product: CASSLVQGAQWAQHF. J is TRBJ1-5 and V is TRBV5-5, with 9 bases lining up with TRBD1. The CDR3 sequence is 15 residues long. Germline V gives CDR1 SGHKS, CDR2 YYEKEE (reference sequence). The trim removed 0 bases at V and 11 bases at J, leaving 9 bases unmatched.

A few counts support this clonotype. The CDR3 coding sequence is TGTGCCAGCAGCTTAGAATGGGGAGGTGCTGGCACTGAAGCTTTCTTT. Its translation: CASSLEWGGAGTEAFF. The V gene is TRBV11-2, the J gene TRBJ1-1, with D hard to call. CDR1 is SGHAT and CDR2 is FQNNGV in the germline V gene. Trimming stripped 0 bases from V and 4 bases from J, with 15 bases between. This CDR3 comprises 16 residues. The complete variable domain, with remaining parts taken from reference TRBV11-2 and TRBJ1-1, reads EAGVAQSPRYKIIEKRQSVAFWCNPISGHATLYWYQQILGQGPKLLIQFQNNGVVDDSQLPKDRFSAERLKGVDSTLKIQPAKLEDSAVYLCASSLEWGGAGTEAFFGQGTRLTVV.

CDR3 protein: CASGQGTGMINEQFF. The CDR3 coding sequence is TGTGCCTCTGGTCAAGGGACCGGTATGATAAATGAGCAGTTCTTC. The gene calls are TRBV19 and TRBJ2-1; either TRBD1 or TRBD2 may fit D (5 bases each). The CDR3 is 15 residues long. V lost 11 bases to trimming and J lost 7 bases, with 24 bases between them. Germline lookup yields CDR1 LNHDA and CDR2 SQIVND (reference sequence).

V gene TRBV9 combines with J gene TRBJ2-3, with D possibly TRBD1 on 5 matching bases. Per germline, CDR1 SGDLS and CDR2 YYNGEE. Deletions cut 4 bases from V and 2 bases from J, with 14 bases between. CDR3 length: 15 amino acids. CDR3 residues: CASSISRQSTDTQYF. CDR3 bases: TGTGCCAGCAGCATATCGCGACAGTCCACAGATACGCAGTATTTT. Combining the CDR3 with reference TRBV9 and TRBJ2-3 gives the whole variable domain DSGVTQTPKHLITATGQRVTLRCSPRSGDLSVYWYQQSLDQGLQFLIQYYNGEERAKGNILERFSAQQFPDLHSELNLSSLELGDSALYFCASSISRQSTDTQYFGPGTRLTVL.

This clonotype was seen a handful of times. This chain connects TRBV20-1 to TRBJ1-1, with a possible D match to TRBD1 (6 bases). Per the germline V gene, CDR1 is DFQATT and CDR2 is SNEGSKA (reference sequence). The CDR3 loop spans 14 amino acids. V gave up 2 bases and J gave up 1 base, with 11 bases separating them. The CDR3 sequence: CSARPRTANTEAFF. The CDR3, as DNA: TGCAGTGCTAGACCCCGGACAGCGAACACTGAAGCTTTCTTT.

The CDR3 DNA is TGTGCCAGCAGCGTGGGGATTAGCAATCAGCCCCAGCATTTT. Translated: CASSVGISNQPQHF. This chain uses TRBV13 with TRBJ1-5; D uncertain. This CDR3 is built from 14 residues. V was pared by 5 bases and J by 0 bases, with 8 bases between. From germline, CDR1 is PRHDT and CDR2 FYEKMQ (reference sequence).

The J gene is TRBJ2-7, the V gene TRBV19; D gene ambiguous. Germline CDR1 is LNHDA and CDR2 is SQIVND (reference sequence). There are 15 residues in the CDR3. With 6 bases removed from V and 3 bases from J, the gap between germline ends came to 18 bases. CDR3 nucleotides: TGTGCCAGTAGCCAGACGATCGGTGGATACTACGAGCAGTACTTC. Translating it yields CASSQTIGGYYEQYF.

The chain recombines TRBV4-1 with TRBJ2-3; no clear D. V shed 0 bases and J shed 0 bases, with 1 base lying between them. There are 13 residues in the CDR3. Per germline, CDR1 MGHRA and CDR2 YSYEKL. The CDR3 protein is CASSQDSTDTQYF. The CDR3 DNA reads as TGCGCCAGCAGCCAAGATAGCACAGATACGCAGTATTTT.

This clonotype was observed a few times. This CDR3 is CASSHQPDRDSPLHF. CDR3 DNA: TGCGCCAGCAGCCACCAGCCGGACAGGGATTCACCCCTCCACTTT. The chain is built from TRBV4-1 and TRBJ1-6; 8 bases map to TRBD1. The CDR3 is made up of 15 amino acids. Germline-derived CDR1 and CDR2 are MGHRA and YSYEKL. The V gene end was trimmed by 3 bases and the J gene end by 8 bases; junction bases not matched to a gene: 6.